The sequence of this TCR beta chain was determined in a study of blood T cell repertoires in COVID-19. Study overall: Researchers got acute and convalescent COVID-19 samples from the United States, Italy and Spain. T cells, B-cell-depleted T cells, or PBMCs supplied cDNA or gDNA.

The authors' processing: It was from reference gene primer amplification that nucleated cell counts were estimated. Only in-frame clones appear in the TCRdb table, and some are missing; sequencing was by immunoSEQ multiplex PCR. The V and J calls and clone size were taken over from that table, and D and trimming were inferred from the DNA. The table records roughly 190,000 clones, about nine tenths of them present only once. V was shortened by 4 bases and J by 5 bases, with 15 bases between the two germline ends. Germline V gene sequence: CDR1 SGDLS, CDR2 YYNGEE. This CDR3 region has 14 residues. The chain carries TRBV9 and TRBJ1-2; D is possibly TRBD1 (5 bases). The receptor was isolated from a man aged 25-45 years with acute or convalescent COVID-19. The sample taken for sequencing was peripheral blood. CDR3 in amino acids: CASSPQGFRYGYTF. The DNA for the CDR3 is TGTGCCAGCAGCCCCCAGGGTTTCCGGTATGGCTACACCTTC. Filled out from reference TRBV9 and TRBJ1-2, the complete variable domain reads DSGVTQTPKHLITATGQRVTLRCSPRSGDLSVYWYQQSLDQGLQFLIQYYNGEERAKGNILERFSAQQFPDLHSELNLSSLELGDSALYFCASSPQGFRYGYTFGSGTRLTVV.